This TCR beta chain was recovered during a study of T cells in Graves' hyperthyroidism and ophthalmopathy. Study conclusions and caveats: Ophthalmopathy, as predicted by the model, came a median around 6 months after the prediction.

With regard to this clonotype: What it binds is unknown. Compared with germline, one end of the junction differs, possibly owing to a read error.

Looked up from germline, CDR1 is SNHLY and CDR2 is FYNNEI. The CDR3 covers 15 residues. Exclusion of a patient resulted from uncontrolled infection, other autoimmune disease, pregnancy or lactation. Researchers took RNA transcripts and amplified the TCR beta CDR3 regions from them. During a first-round RT-PCR of the TCR CDR3, the HTBI primer set was used. TCRdb redid the calling of the multiplex PCR reads with MiXCR, one entry per CDR3 protein. Seen here are approximately 300,000 distinct CDR3 sequences, about a sixth observed once, and the top ten hold less than 70%. The sequenced sample consisted of blood. The gene calls are TRBV2 and TRBJ1-1; TRBD1 is a possible D gene (5 bases). The source is an older woman with Graves' ophthalmopathy. As DNA, the CDR3 is TGTGCCAGCAGTGCCGCCTGGGATCGTGGGACTGGAGCTTTCTTT. Amino acid sequence: CASSAAWDRGTGAFF.